The entry that follows covers one T cell receptor beta chain sequence. This clone was counted only a few times. Its specific antigen is unknown. Within one base of it there is no much larger clone, and no base qualities were kept. These data come from a study of blood T cell repertoires in COVID-19 (dated by TCRdb to between 2020 and 2021). Broadly, across the study: Samples from collaborators originated in the United States, Italy and Spain and spanned both the acute and convalescent phases of COVID-19. The material from the prospective study consisted of cDNA or gDNA derived from T cells, B-cell-depleted T cells, or PBMCs. The dataset comprised deeply sampled blood TCRbeta repertoires from subjects exposed to, actively infected with, or recovered from COVID-19. The repertoires were made available in a free public database intended to serve as a resource for research on the immune response to SARS-CoV-2. Samples were obtained from the ongoing ImmuneRACE study (first 160 participants) and from over 1,000 subjects provided by 6 global collaborators. The sample metadata nearly always contained a de-identified subject ID, COVID-19 status, age in years and sex. Where available, HLA class I and class II types were taken from metadata supplied by the sample provider and were not determined by assay-based typing. The paper as a whole reports these results and caveats: How much clinical and demographic metadata was included differed by source and by participant, and the metadata was provided uncurated.

Whole blood was collected in K2EDTA tubes by collaborating institutions according to the institutions' own protocols. For TCRbeta analysis, collaborator samples were shipped as frozen whole blood, as isolated PBMCs, or as DNA extracted from either sample type. CDR1 and CDR2 are drawn from the germline V gene (reference sequence): SGHNT, YYREEE. V and J are trimmed by 0 bases and 7 bases, and the gene matches miss 9 bases of the junction. Inclusive of the bounding cysteine and phenylalanine, the CDR3 is 15 residues long. The entry retains the CDR3 DNA only, 45 bases that are in frame from base 1. TCRbeta CDR3 regions were amplified from genomic DNA using the immunoSEQ Assay, a bias-controlled multiplex PCR. Per the original workflow: The number of nucleated cells in each sample was estimated by amplification of reference gene primers within the assay. Sequence reads were collapsed and filtered to measure the absolute abundance of every unique TCRbeta CDR3 rearrangement. For each sample, productive Simpson clonality was calculated as the square root of Simpson's diversity index across productive rearrangements. TCRdb took over this immuneACCESS table, retaining in-frame rearrangements with V and J assigned. Such tables are incomplete; in checked studies, under half of the missing clones stem from an unresolved V gene, and the remainder is unexplained. V, J and clone size are taken as reported in that table, and D and trimming were inferred from the DNA itself. The sample profile shows approximately 71,000 clones; about four fifths of them were found once. About 13% of the sample lies in the top ten.

The sample was peripheral blood. The receptor chain draws on TRBV5-4 and TRBJ2-7, with 8 bases aligning to TRBD2. The TCR sequence derives from a woman of 80 years or more with acute or convalescent COVID-19. The CDR3 in this case is CASSLGEAGVGEQYF. The nucleotide sequence reads as follows: TGTGCCAGCAGCTTGGGAGAAGCGGGAGTAGGGGAGCAGTACTTC.